This TCR beta chain was retrieved from a study of cytomegalovirus exposure and HLA in healthy donors. PCR primers comprised 60 Vbeta and 13 Jbeta primers. Method: immunoSEQ multiplex PCR; TCRdb's copy keeps in-frame clones and lacks some. Recorded for this sample: around 84,000 clones. As to this clone: Its specificity is unknown.

Study-wide results and caveats: A later analysis reportedly found fewer N-insertions in an Asian-associated ancestry cluster than the approximately 730-donor mean.

The sample consisted of PBMCs. This receptor was obtained from a young man in good health and CMV-seronegative.

As DNA, the CDR3 is TGTGCCAGCAGTTACTCGACAGGGGCCGAGCAGTACTTC. Translation gives CASSYSTGAEQYF. V gene TRBV6-6 combines with J gene TRBJ2-7, with 8 bases that match TRBD1. There are 13 residues in the CDR3. With V trimmed by 0 bases and J by 6 bases, 1 base remained unmatched. Germline values: CDR1 MNHNY, CDR2 SVGAGI (reference sequence).